This passage covers 4 T cell receptor beta chains from one sample sequenced in a study of T cells in Graves' hyperthyroidism and ophthalmopathy. Researchers amplified the TCR beta CDR3 regions from RNA transcripts. In the first-round RT-PCR of the TCR CDR3, the HTBI primer set was used. One entry per CDR3 protein results from TCRdb running MiXCR on the multiplex PCR reads. The sample contains approximately 400,000 distinct CDR3 sequences, around a sixth of which appear only once. Sequenced sample: blood. Every receptor here comes from a woman between 18 and 29 years old with Graves' hyperthyroidism.

This clonotype was seen many times. The chain is built from TRBV4-1 and TRBJ2-7; TRBD1 agrees at 8 bases. Germline lookup yields CDR1 MGHRA and CDR2 YSYEKL. This CDR3 has 17 amino acids. The V and J ends lost 5 bases and 0 bases, in that order; junction bases with no gene match: 12. CDR3 residues: CASSYHSGTGSSYEQYF. CDR3 in DNA: TGCGCCAGCAGCTACCATTCCGGGACAGGTAGCTCCTACGAGCAGTACTTC.

This clonotype was counted many times. The rearrangement joins TRBV20-1 to TRBJ1-1, with D uncertain. The CDR3 loop spans 13 amino acids. Trimming pared 7 bases from V and 5 bases from J, leaving 17 bases between. Germline loops: CDR1 DFQATT, CDR2 SNEGSKA (reference sequence). CDR3 DNA: TGCAGTGTTCTAGGACCAGGCAGGACTGAAGCTTTCTTT. Its translation: CSVLGPGRTEAFF.

This clonotype was observed many times. A single base separates this from a much larger clone, so it may be a read error. The chain employs TRBV2 and TRBJ2-1; D not certain. Germline loops: CDR1 SNHLY, CDR2 FYNNEI. This CDR3 is built from 14 residues. With 4 bases removed from V and 5 bases from J, the gap between germline ends came to 12 bases. The CDR3 region is CASSGWFGDNEQFF. The CDR3 DNA reads TGTGCCAGCAGTGGTTGGTTTGGGGACAATGAGCAGTTCTTC.

This clonotype has a handful of counts. The chain uses TRBV12-3 or TRBV12-4 and TRBJ2-1; 9 bases are shared with TRBD2. The CDR3 length is 15 residues. V lost 8 bases and J lost 10; bases outside the gene matches: 15. The CDR3 loop is CASYPALAGWGEQFF. CDR3 sequence (DNA): TGTGCCAGCTACCCGGCTCTAGCGGGATGGGGCGAGCAGTTCTTC.